One T cell receptor (beta chain) is described in this entry. Its antigen has not been determined. Base-call qualities are not available, and no considerably larger clone is one nucleotide away. TCR cDNA was synthesized by 5'RACE template switching, which introduced a universal primer site and unique molecular identifiers. Priming for cDNA synthesis came from both the TCR alpha and TCR beta constant segments. Library amplification involved two PCR steps, and the second step added sample barcodes and sequencing adapters. Sequencing of the libraries was done on either Illumina HiSeq 2500 (2x100 bp) or NovaSeq (2x150 bp). Turning to the authors' computational methods: Reads were demultiplexed and collapsed into UMI consensus sequences with MIGEC, and V(D)J alignment was performed with MiXCR. Using edgeR on replicate PBMC samples, clonotypes were called vaccine-responding if FDR was below 0.01 and the log2 fold change was above 5 up to day 15. Each bulk clonotype was labeled CD4 or CD8 based on which sequenced repertoire, CD4 or CD8, contained the clonotype at higher abundance. TCRdb reprocessed the public reads (quality trimming at Q25 with fastp, clone calling with MiXCR) and kept in-frame beta chains. Records with the same CDR3 protein are collapsed into one entry carrying the most frequent genes and DNA. The V and J calls shown here were made by TCRdb, not taken from the authors' results. In this sample the table shows 360,000 or so distinct CDR3 sequences, approximately 10% of which occur a single time. Clones ranked in the top ten supply around 19% of the sample.

This sample stems from a study of T cells after yellow fever vaccination (dated by TCRdb to the late 2010s). At the level of the whole study: The SMART-Seq v4 Ultra Low Input RNA kit was used to prepare libraries from fractions with low cell numbers. To follow T-cell clones before and after both primary and booster YFV17D yellow fever vaccination, bulk TCR alpha and beta repertoires underwent longitudinal sequencing. Two healthy male donors, one aged 18 to 29 and one aged 30 to 40 years, made up the cohort. Bulk PBMC replicates and cell subsets were isolated from blood drawn at multiple timepoints before and after both primary and secondary immunization.

Study-level results and caveats: Because abundant contaminating clonotypes from the bulk population could be contained in FACS-sorted repertoires, computational filtering was required. Because only a couple of donors were included in the study, the extent to which the findings can be generalized is limited. A small share of clonotypes occurred in both CD4 and CD8 compartments, likely arising from convergent recombination. After the booster, most of the clones that had expanded following primary vaccination were detected again (almost 98% of CD4 and around 90% of CD8), which suggests that memory was broadly maintained. Compared with the primary T-cell response, the secondary T-cell response was faster but weaker, reaching its peak on day 5 rather than on day 15.

V and J are trimmed by 6 bases and 7 bases, and the gene matches miss 9 bases of the junction. The CDR3 runs 14 amino acids, cysteine and phenylalanine included. Only the CDR3 portion is preserved as DNA: 42 bases, with reading frame beginning at the first base. The treatment or condition label corresponds to: live attenuated yellow fever vaccine strain. At every blood-draw timepoint, two biological replicates of bulk PBMCs were collected. A standard Ficoll-Paque protocol was used to isolate PBMCs from peripheral blood. TriZol was used to extract RNA from bulk PBMCs, CD4 and CD8 fractions, and dextramer-positive and dextramer-negative fractions.

The source is a man between 18 and 35 years old who received the YFV17D yellow fever vaccine. The material was PBMCs, obtained on the day of the first yellow fever vaccination. The chain joins TRBV12-3 or TRBV12-4 to TRBJ1-5; the junction holds 7 bases that match TRBD1. The DNA reads TGTGCCAGCAGCCCCTCTACGGGACAGCAGCCCCAGCATTTT. It encodes CASSPSTGQQPQHF.